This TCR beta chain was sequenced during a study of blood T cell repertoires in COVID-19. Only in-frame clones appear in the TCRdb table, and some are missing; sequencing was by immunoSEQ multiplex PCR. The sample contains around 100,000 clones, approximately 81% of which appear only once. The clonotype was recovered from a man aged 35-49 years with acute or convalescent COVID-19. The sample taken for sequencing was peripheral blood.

CDR3 nucleotides: TGCGCCAGCAGCCAATCATTCGCTAGCTCCTACGAGCAGTACTTC. Its translation is CASSQSFASSYEQYF. This chain links TRBV4-3 with TRBJ2-7; D is undetermined. V lost 2 bases and J lost 0, with 11 bases in between. Germline V gene data show CDR1 as LGHNA and CDR2 as YSLEER. This CDR3 region has 15 residues.